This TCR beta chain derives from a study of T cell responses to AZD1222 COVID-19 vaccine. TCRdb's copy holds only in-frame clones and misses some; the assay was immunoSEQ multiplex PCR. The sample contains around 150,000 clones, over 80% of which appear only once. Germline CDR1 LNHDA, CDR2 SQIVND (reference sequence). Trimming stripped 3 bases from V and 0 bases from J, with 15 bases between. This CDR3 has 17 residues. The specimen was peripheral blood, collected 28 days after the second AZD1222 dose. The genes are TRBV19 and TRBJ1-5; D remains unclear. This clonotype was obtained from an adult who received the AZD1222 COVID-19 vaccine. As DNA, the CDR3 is TGTGCCAGTAGTATTCGTATGGGCAGCTATAGCAATCAGCCCCAGCATTTT. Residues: CASSIRMGSYSNQPQHF.